The present T cell receptor beta chain was sequenced within a study of blood T cells in healthy people across ages. A second PCR, run for 7 to 11 cycles, used a sample-barcoded 5' primer plus a J-beta primer mix. Every sample gave at least 3 million paired-end reads containing CDR3. One entry per CDR3 protein results from TCRdb running MiXCR on the 5' RACE reads. The sample shows about 1 million distinct CDR3 sequences, roughly 45% of them seen only once. CDR1 and CDR2 (germline): MNHEY, SMNVEV (reference sequence). There are 14 residues in the CDR3. The ends were cut back, 2 bases at V and 5 bases at J, with 11 bases in the middle.

The receptor comes from a woman aged 55 to 70 in good health. Sequenced sample: blood. J is TRBJ2-3 and V is TRBV27, with a weak D call TRBD1 (6 bases). CDR3 sequence (DNA): TGTGCCAGCAGTTTAATACAGGGCGAAGATACGCAGTATTTT. Its protein product is CASSLIQGEDTQYF.